This T cell receptor (beta chain) was sequenced in a study of cytomegalovirus exposure and HLA in healthy donors. This CDR3 has 16 residues. CDR1 is LNHNV and CDR2 is YYDKDF in the germline V gene (reference sequence). J lost 6 bases, V lost 1 base, and 7 bases had no gene match. This PCR relied on a set of 60 Vbeta primers and 13 Jbeta primers. Data came from immunoSEQ multiplex PCR; TCRdb stores just in-frame clones and leaves some out. The sample yields more than 140,000 clones, about 77% seen once. Source material: PBMCs. The sequence derives from a female donor in good health and CMV-seronegative. V and J are TRBV15 and TRBJ2-3; 10 bases are shared with TRBD2. CDR3 bases: TGTGCCACCAGCAGAGTTGGTAGCGGGAGGAAGGATACGCAGTATTTT. Its protein is CATSRVGSGRKDTQYF. The whole variable domain, remainder taken from reference TRBV15 and TRBJ2-3, is DAMVIQNPRYQVTQFGKPVTLSCSQTLNHNVMYWYQQKSSQAPKLLFHYYDKDFNNEADTPDNFQSRRPNTSFCFLDIRSPGLGDTAMYLCATSRVGSGRKDTQYFGPGTRLTVL.